This T cell receptor beta chain appears in the sequencing data of a study of CD8+ T cells in alopecia areata. As for the study in general: Treated patients swallowed 5 to 10 mg of oral tofacitinib twice daily.

RNA, once extracted, was reverse transcribed into cDNA for use as the sequencing template. The assay was immunoSEQ multiplex PCR, and TCRdb's table has in-frame clones only and misses some. The sample lists about 150,000 clones, about 90% occurring once. V lost 0 bases to trimming and J lost 1 base, with 10 bases between them. The CDR3 contains 15 residues. The germline gives CDR1 SGHNT, CDR2 YYREEE (reference sequence). Lesional scalp punch biopsies and peripheral blood were collected from alopecia areata patients. The V gene is TRBV5-4, the J gene TRBJ1-1, with D hard to call. This sample comprised CD8+ T cells sorted from blood, obtained at week 0. This receptor was obtained from a human donor with alopecia areata. CDR3 in DNA: TGTGCCAGCAGCTTGGTGCCTGGGGAGAACACTGAAGCTTTCTTT. This translates into CASSLVPGENTEAFF.